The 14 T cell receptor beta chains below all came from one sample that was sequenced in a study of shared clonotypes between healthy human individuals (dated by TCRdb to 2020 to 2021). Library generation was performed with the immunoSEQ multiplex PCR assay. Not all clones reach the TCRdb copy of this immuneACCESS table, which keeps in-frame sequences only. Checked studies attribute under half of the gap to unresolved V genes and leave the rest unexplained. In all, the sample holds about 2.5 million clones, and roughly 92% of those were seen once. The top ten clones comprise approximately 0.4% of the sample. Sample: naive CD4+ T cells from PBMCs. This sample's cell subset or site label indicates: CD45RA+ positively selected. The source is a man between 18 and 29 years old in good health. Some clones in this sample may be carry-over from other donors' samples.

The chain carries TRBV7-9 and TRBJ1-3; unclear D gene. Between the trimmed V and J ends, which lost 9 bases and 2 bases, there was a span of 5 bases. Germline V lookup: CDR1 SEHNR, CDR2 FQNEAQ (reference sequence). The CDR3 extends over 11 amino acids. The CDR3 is CARWTGNTIYF. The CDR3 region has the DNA TGTGCCAGATGGACTGGAAACACCATATATTTT. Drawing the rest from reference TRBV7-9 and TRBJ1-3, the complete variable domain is DTGVSQNPRHKITKRGQNVTFRCDPISEHNRLYWYRQTLGQGPEFLTYFQNEAQLEKSRLLSDRFSAERPKGSFSTLEIQRTEQGDSAMYLCARWTGNTIYFGEGSWLTVV.

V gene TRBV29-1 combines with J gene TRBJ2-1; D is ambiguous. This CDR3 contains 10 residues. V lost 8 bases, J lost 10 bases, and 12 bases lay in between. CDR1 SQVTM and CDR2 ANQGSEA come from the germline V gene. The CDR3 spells CSSAAKEQFF. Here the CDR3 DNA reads TGCAGCTCGGCGGCCAAGGAGCAGTTCTTC.

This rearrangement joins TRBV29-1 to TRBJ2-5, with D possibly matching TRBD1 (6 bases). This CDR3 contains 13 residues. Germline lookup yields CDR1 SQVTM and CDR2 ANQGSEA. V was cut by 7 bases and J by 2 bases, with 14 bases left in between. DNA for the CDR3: TGCAGCGCCAAGGACAGCTTACAAGAGACCCAGTACTTC. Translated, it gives CSAKDSLQETQYF.

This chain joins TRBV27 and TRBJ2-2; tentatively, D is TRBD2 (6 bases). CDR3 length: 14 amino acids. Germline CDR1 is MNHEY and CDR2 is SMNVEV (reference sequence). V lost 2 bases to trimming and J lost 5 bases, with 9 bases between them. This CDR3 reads CASSLEGRTGELFF. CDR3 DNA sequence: TGTGCCAGCAGTTTAGAGGGGAGGACCGGGGAGCTGTTTTTT.

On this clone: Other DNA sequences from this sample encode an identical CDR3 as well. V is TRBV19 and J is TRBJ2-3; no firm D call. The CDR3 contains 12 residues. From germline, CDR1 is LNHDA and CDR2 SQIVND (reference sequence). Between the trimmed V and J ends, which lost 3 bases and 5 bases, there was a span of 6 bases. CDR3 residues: CASSIRGDTQYF. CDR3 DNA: TGTGCCAGTAGTATCCGAGGAGATACGCAGTATTTT.

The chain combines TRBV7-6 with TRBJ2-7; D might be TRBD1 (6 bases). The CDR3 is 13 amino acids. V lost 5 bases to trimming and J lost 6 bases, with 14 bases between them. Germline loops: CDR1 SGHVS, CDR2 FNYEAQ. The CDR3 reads CASSMTGPSEQYF. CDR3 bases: TGTGCCAGCAGCATGACAGGTCCCAGCGAGCAGTACTTC.

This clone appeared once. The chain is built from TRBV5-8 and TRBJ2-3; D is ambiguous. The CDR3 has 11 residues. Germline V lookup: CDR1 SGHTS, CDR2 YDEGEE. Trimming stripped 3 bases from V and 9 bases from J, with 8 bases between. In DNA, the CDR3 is TGTGCCAGCAGCTGGGCCCGGACGCAGTATTTT. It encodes CASSWARTQYF.

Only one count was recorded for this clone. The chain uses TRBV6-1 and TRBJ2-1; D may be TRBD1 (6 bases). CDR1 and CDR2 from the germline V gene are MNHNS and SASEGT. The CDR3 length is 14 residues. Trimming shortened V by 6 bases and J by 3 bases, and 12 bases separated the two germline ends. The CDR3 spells CASSSDRIYNEQFF. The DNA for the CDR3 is TGTGCCAGCAGCAGCGACAGGATCTACAATGAGCAGTTCTTC.

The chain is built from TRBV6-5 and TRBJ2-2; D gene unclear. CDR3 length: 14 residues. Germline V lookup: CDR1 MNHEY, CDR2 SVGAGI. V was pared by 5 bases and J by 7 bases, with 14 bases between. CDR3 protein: CASSLSRKGGELFF. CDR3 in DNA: TGTGCCAGCAGTCTATCTAGAAAGGGCGGGGAGCTGTTTTTT.

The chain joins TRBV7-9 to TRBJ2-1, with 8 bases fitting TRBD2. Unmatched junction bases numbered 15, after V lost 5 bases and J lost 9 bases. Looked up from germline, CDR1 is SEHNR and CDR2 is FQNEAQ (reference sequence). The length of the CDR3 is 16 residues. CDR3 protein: CASSPGSGTSNTEQFF. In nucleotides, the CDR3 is TGTGCCAGCAGCCCTGGCTCGGGGACTAGTAATACTGAGCAGTTCTTC.

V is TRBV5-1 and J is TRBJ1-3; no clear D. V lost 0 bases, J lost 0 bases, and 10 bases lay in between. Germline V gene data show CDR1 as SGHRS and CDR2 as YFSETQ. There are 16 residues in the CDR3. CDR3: CASSLDVADSGNTIYF. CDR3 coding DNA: TGCGCCAGCAGCTTGGATGTAGCCGACTCTGGAAACACCATATATTTT. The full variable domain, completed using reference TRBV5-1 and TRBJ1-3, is KAGVTQTPRYLIKTRGQQVTLSCSPISGHRSVSWYQQTPGQGLQFLFEYFSETQRNKGNFPGRFSGRQFSNSRSEMNVSTLELGDSALYLCASSLDVADSGNTIYFGEGSWLTVV.

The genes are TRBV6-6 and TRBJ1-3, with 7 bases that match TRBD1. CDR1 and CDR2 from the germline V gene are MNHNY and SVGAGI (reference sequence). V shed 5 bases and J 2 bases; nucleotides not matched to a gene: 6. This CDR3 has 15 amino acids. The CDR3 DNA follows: TGTGCCAGCAGTCAATACGACAGGGCTGGAAACACCATATATTTT. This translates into CASSQYDRAGNTIYF.

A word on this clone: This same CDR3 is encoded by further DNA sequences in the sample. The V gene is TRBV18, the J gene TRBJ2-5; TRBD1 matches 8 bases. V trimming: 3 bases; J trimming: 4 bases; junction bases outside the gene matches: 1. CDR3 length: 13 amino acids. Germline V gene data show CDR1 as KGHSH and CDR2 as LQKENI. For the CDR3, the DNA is TGTGCCAGCTCACCCACAGGGGGAGAGACCCAGTACTTC. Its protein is CASSPTGGETQYF.

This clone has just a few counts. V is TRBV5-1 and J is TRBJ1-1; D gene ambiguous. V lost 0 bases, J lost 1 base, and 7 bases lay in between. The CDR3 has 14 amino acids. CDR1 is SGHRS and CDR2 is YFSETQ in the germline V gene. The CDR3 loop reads CASSLAFPNTEAFF. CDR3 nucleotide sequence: TGCGCCAGCAGCTTGGCTTTCCCGAACACTGAAGCTTTCTTT.